These 22 T cell receptor beta chains were all obtained from the same sample, sequenced in a study of ipilimumab plus nivolumab after autologous stem cell transplantation. Clones were sequenced by immunoSEQ multiplex PCR, and TCRdb holds only the in-frame ones, with some missing. The sample lists fewer than 20,000 clones, 80% to 85% seen once, with roughly 24% in the top ten. The sequences come from PBMCs, collected in a trial of ipilimumab plus nivolumab as post-transplant consolidation. These receptors all stem from a male donor with diffuse large B-cell lymphoma.

This sequence joins TRBV2 and TRBJ2-7; perhaps TRBD1 as D (6 bases). CDR3 size: 12 residues. Germline V lookup: CDR1 SNHLY, CDR2 FYNNEI. V lost 8 bases and J 2 bases, leaving 10 bases between the germline ends. CDR3 sequence: CASRDNAYEQYF. The CDR3 nucleotides read TGTGCCAGCCGGGACAACGCCTACGAGCAGTACTTC.

The rearrangement joins TRBV7-2 to TRBJ1-6; TRBD1 is a possible D gene (6 bases). V dropped 7 bases and J dropped 10 bases, with 14 bases sitting between them. The CDR3 runs 13 residues. Germline CDR1 reads SGHTA; CDR2 reads FQGNSA. CDR3 protein: CASNQGGDSPLHF. DNA of the CDR3: TGTGCCAGCAACCAAGGGGGGGACTCACCCCTCCACTTT.

The V gene is TRBV19, the J gene TRBJ1-5, with D hard to call. CDR3 length equals 13 residues. From germline, CDR1 is LNHDA and CDR2 SQIVND (reference sequence). Deletions cut 7 bases from V and 2 bases from J, with 9 bases between. CDR3 bases: TGTGCCAGTACCCGCTGGGGCAATCAGCCCCAGCATTTT. This codes for CASTRWGNQPQHF. The whole variable domain, remainder taken from reference TRBV19 and TRBJ1-5, is DGGITQSPKYLFRKEGQNVTLSCEQNLNHDAMYWYRQDPGQGLRLIYYSQIVNDFQKGDIAEGYSVSREKKESFPLTVTSAQKNPTAFYLCASTRWGNQPQHFGDGTRLSIL.

The V call is TRBV7-2, the J call TRBJ1-1, with TRBD1 matching 8 bases. CDR1 and CDR2 from the germline V gene are SGHTA and FQGNSA. Unmatched junction bases numbered 3, after V lost 3 bases and J lost 0 bases. The CDR3 spans 15 residues. The CDR3 region has the DNA TGTGCCAGCAGCTTGCACAGGGGGGTGAACACTGAAGCTTTCTTT. Protein: CASSLHRGVNTEAFF.

CDR3 amino acids: CASSPQGGEAFF. For the CDR3, the DNA is TGTGCCAGCTCACCTCAGGGGGGGGAAGCTTTCTTT. The chain carries TRBV2 and TRBJ1-1, with 7 bases aligning to TRBD1. V dropped 8 bases and J dropped 8; count of bases not matched to a gene: 8. In germline, CDR1 is SNHLY, CDR2 FYNNEI. There are 12 residues in the CDR3.

The V and J genes are TRBV7-9 and TRBJ2-3; no definite D call. The V end was cut by 3 bases, the J end by 4 bases, with 5 bases between. The CDR3 totals 12 residues. Germline V CDR1 and CDR2: SEHNR, FQNEAQ (reference sequence). The CDR3 spells CASSLQSDTQYF. In DNA form, the CDR3 reads TGTGCCAGCAGCTTGCAATCAGATACGCAGTATTTT. Full variable domain (missing parts from reference TRBV7-9 and TRBJ2-3): DTGVSQNPRHKITKRGQNVTFRCDPISEHNRLYWYRQTLGQGPEFLTYFQNEAQLEKSRLLSDRFSAERPKGSFSTLEIQRTEQGDSAMYLCASSLQSDTQYFGPGTRLTVL.

The chain joins TRBV10-2 to TRBJ2-6; possibly TRBD2 for D (6 bases). V was clipped by 4 bases and J by 2 bases, with 9 bases between them. CDR1 and CDR2 from the germline V gene are WSHSY and SAAADI. There are 15 residues in the CDR3. The DNA of the CDR3 is TGCGCCAGCAGTGCCTCGGGGGCTGGGGCCAACGTCCTGACTTTC. Its translation is CASSASGAGANVLTF.

The rearrangement joins TRBV5-6 to TRBJ1-2; possibly TRBD1 for D (5 bases). The germline CDR1 and CDR2 sequences are SGHDT and YYEEEE. Trimming shortened V by 3 bases and J by 0 bases, and 15 bases separated the two germline ends. The CDR3 contains 16 residues. The chain's CDR3 is CASSSGLSEANYGYTF. CDR3 bases: TGTGCCAGCAGCTCGGGACTCTCCGAAGCTAACTATGGCTACACCTTC.

The V and J genes are TRBV7-6 and TRBJ2-7; tentatively, D is TRBD1 (6 bases). Per the germline V gene, CDR1 is SGHVS and CDR2 is FNYEAQ. V lost 5 bases and J 3 bases, leaving 23 bases between the germline ends. The CDR3 consists of 17 residues. The CDR3 protein is CASSDVYTGQVDYEQYF. In nucleotides, the CDR3 is TGTGCCAGCAGCGATGTATATACGGGACAAGTCGACTACGAGCAGTACTTC.

This clone has more than one count but fewer than ten. The chain links TRBV5-1 to TRBJ2-7; tentative D call: TRBD2 (7 bases). CDR3 length equals 18 residues. V was trimmed by 2 bases and J by 3 bases, leaving 24 bases between them. CDR1 and CDR2 from the germline V gene are SGHRS and YFSETQ. CDR3 sequence reads: CASSFESVGGGRNYEQYF. DNA of the CDR3: TGCGCCAGCAGCTTTGAATCTGTCGGCGGGGGCCGCAACTACGAGCAGTACTTC.

The chain recombines TRBV9 with TRBJ2-6; 8 bases match TRBD1. CDR3 size: 17 residues. Trimming cost V 0 bases and J 1 base; bases outside gene matches: 3. Germline V gives CDR1 SGDLS, CDR2 YYNGEE. The DNA of the CDR3 is TGTGCCAGCAGCGTAGAACAGGGGGGTTCTGGGGCCAACGTCCTGACTTTC. This gives the protein CASSVEQGGSGANVLTF.

The J gene is TRBJ2-3, the V gene TRBV29-1, with D hard to call. Germline V gene sequence: CDR1 SQVTM, CDR2 ANQGSEA. V lost 4 bases, J lost 1 base, and 9 bases lay in between. The CDR3 has 13 amino acids. CDR3 loop: CSVAGQGTDTQYF. The CDR3 DNA follows: TGCAGCGTTGCCGGGCAGGGCACAGATACGCAGTATTTT.

Only one count was recorded for this clone. In nucleotides, the CDR3 is TGCGCCAGCAGCCTCGAGGGGAACACCGGGGAGCTGTTTTTT. Encoded protein: CASSLEGNTGELFF. This chain connects TRBV5-1 to TRBJ2-2, with a possible D match to TRBD2 (5 bases). The CDR3 is 14 amino acids. Trimming stripped 4 bases from V and 1 base from J, with 8 bases between. Germline CDR1 reads SGHRS; CDR2 reads YFSETQ.

V usage is TRBV7-2 and J usage is TRBJ2-7; possible D gene TRBD1, 5 bases. This CDR3 is built from 13 residues. Germline V gene lookup returns CDR1 SGHTA and CDR2 FQGNSA. Trimming shortened V by 1 base and J by 7 bases, and 11 bases separated the two germline ends. As DNA, the CDR3 is TGTGCCAGCAGCTTAGAGGGGTGGGGTGAGCAGTACTTC. It yields the protein CASSLEGWGEQYF.

The chain links TRBV30 to TRBJ2-7; D may be TRBD1 (6 bases). Between the trimmed V and J ends, which lost 5 bases and 12 bases, there was a span of 17 bases. CDR3 length: 11 residues. Germline V CDR1 and CDR2: GTSNPN, SVGIG (reference sequence). The CDR3 sequence is CAWGVAGERYF. In nucleotides, the CDR3 is TGTGCCTGGGGCGTCGCAGGGGAGAGGTACTTC.

This chain connects TRBV28 to TRBJ2-7; 9 bases map to TRBD1. Germline CDR1 and CDR2: MDHEN and SYDVKM. CDR3 length: 16 amino acids. The J segment lost 3 bases and the V segment lost 6 bases, leaving 12 bases of the junction unmatched. CDR3 sequence (DNA): TGTGCCAGCAGGCCAGACCCGGGACAGGGTTACTACGAGCAGTACTTC. Its protein is CASRPDPGQGYYEQYF.

The chain has TRBV27 and TRBJ2-1; possible D gene TRBD2, 5 bases. The germline V gene has CDR1 MNHEY and CDR2 SMNVEV (reference sequence). There are 17 residues in the CDR3. The V gene lost 5 bases and the J gene lost 1 base, with 18 bases spanning the gap. DNA for the CDR3: TGTGCCAGCAGTCCCGTACGGGTGACGGGGTCCTACAATGAGCAGTTCTTC. This translates into CASSPVRVTGSYNEQFF.

This chain joins TRBV7-9 and TRBJ2-5, with D perhaps TRBD1 (6 bases). Germline CDR1 reads SEHNR; CDR2 reads FQNEAQ (reference sequence). Trimming removed 5 bases at V and 5 bases at J, with 15 bases between. This CDR3 spans 14 amino acids. Here the CDR3 DNA reads TGTGCCAGCAGCCCCGAGACAGGTTTCGAGACCCAGTACTTC. It translates to CASSPETGFETQYF. The full variable domain, in which reference TRBV7-9 and TRBJ2-5 provide the parts outside the CDR3, is DTGVSQNPRHKITKRGQNVTFRCDPISEHNRLYWYRQTLGQGPEFLTYFQNEAQLEKSRLLSDRFSAERPKGSFSTLEIQRTEQGDSAMYLCASSPETGFETQYFGPGTRLLVL.

The genes are TRBV5-6 and TRBJ2-7; 11 bases are a match to TRBD2. This CDR3 has 18 amino acids. V lost 1 base, J lost 2 bases, and 11 bases stayed unmatched. CDR1 is SGHDT, CDR2 YYEEEE, per germline. The CDR3: CASSLFSGGTSGTYEQYF. CDR3 nucleotide sequence: TGTGCCAGCAGCTTGTTTTCTGGGGGGACTAGCGGAACCTACGAGCAGTACTTC.

The chain couples TRBV4-1 to TRBJ1-5, with a weak D call TRBD1 (5 bases). Trimming took off 0 bases at V and 6 bases at J, with 12 bases between the two ends. The CDR3 contains 15 residues. Germline V CDR1 and CDR2: MGHRA, YSYEKL. The CDR3 protein is CASSQDSRVGQPQHF. DNA of the CDR3: TGCGCCAGCAGCCAAGATTCCAGGGTTGGTCAGCCCCAGCATTTT.

The V and J genes are TRBV6-6 and TRBJ2-7, with 7 nucleotides matching TRBD1. Germline CDR1 is MNHNY and CDR2 is SVGAGI (reference sequence). The CDR3 is made up of 13 amino acids. Losses at the gene ends were 4 bases for V and 7 bases for J; bases not matched to a gene: 7. CDR3 amino acids: CASSSPDRVEQYF. The CDR3 DNA follows: TGTGCCAGCAGTTCACCAGACAGGGTTGAGCAGTACTTC.

This chain links TRBV6-1 with TRBJ2-7; 10 bases map to TRBD1. J lost 6 bases, V lost 2 bases, and 4 bases had no gene match. Germline V gene sequence: CDR1 MNHNS, CDR2 SASEGT. The CDR3 runs 14 residues. CDR3 DNA: TGTGCCAGCAGTGAAAGGGGGACAGGGGTCGAGCAGTACTTC. Protein sequence: CASSERGTGVEQYF.